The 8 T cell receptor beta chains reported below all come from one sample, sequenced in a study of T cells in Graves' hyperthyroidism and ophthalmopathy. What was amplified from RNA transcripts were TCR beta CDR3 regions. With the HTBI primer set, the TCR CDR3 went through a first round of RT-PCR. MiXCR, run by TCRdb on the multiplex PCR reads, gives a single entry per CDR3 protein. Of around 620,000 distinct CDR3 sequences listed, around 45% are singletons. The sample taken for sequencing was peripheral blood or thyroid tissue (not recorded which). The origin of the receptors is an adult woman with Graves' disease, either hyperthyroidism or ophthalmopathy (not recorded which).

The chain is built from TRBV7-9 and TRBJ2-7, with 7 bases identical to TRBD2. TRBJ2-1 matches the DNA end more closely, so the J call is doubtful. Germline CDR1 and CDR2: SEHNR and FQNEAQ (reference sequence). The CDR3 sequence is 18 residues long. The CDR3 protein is CASSLSPSLASAHNEQFF. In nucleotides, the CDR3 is TGTGCCAGCAGCTTAAGCCCCTCACTAGCGTCGGCTCACAATGAGCAGTTCTTC.

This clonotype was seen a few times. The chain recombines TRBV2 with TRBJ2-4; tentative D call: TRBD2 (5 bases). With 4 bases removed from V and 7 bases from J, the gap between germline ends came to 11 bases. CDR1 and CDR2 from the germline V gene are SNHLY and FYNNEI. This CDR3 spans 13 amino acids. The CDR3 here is CASSASTRNIQYF. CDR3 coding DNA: TGTGCCAGCAGTGCGTCAACTAGGAACATTCAGTACTTC.

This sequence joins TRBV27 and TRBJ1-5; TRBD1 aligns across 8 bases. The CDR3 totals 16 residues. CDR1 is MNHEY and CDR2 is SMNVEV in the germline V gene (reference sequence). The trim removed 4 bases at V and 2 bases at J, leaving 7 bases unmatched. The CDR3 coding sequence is TGTGCCAGCAGTTCCGCGACAGGGGCTCGCAATCAGCCCCAGCATTTT. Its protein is CASSSATGARNQPQHF.

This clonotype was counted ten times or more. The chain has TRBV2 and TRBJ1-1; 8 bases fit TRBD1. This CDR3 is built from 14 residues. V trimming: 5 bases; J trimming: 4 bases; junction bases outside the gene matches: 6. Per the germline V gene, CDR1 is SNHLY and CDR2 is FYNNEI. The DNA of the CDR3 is TGTGCCAGCAGTCTTAAGACAGGGGTCACTGAAGCTTTCTTT. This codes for CASSLKTGVTEAFF.

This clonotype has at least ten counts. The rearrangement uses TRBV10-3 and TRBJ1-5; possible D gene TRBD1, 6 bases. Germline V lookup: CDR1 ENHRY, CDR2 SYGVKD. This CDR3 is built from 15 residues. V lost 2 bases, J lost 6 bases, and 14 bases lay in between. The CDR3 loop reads CAISEKTGNSQPQHF. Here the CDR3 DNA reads TGTGCCATCAGTGAGAAAACAGGGAACTCTCAGCCCCAGCATTTT.

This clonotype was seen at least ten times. CDR3 protein: CASSLAGATTEAFF. The DNA of the CDR3 is TGTGCCAGCAGCTTGGCGGGGGCGACGACTGAAGCTTTCTTT. The V call is TRBV7-2, the J call TRBJ1-1; a possible D gene is TRBD1 (6 bases). Germline-derived CDR1 and CDR2 are SGHTA and FQGNSA. Trimming cost V 3 bases and J 5 bases, with 13 bases left between them. This CDR3 has 14 amino acids.

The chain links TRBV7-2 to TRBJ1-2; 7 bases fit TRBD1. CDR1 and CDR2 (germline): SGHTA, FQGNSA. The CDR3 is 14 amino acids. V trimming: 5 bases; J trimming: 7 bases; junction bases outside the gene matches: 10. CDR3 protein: CASSPNSGTAGYTF. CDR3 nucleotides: TGTGCCAGCAGCCCCAACTCCGGGACAGCTGGCTACACCTTC. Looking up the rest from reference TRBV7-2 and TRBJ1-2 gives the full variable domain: GAGVSQSPSNKVTEKGKDVELRCDPISGHTALYWYRQSLGQGLEFLIYFQGNSAPDKSGLPSDRFSAERTGGSVSTLTIQRTQQEDSAVYLCASSPNSGTAGYTFGSGTRLTVV.

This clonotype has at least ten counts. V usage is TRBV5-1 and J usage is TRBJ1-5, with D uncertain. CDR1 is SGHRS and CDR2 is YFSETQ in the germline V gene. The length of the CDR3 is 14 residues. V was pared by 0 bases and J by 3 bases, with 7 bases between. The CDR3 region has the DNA TGCGCCAGCAGCTTGGAGCCGCTCAATCAGCCCCAGCATTTT. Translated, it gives CASSLEPLNQPQHF.